The TCR beta chain under discussion was sequenced for a study of beta chain features in type 1 diabetes. Study findings and constraints: The analysis here could not establish whether HLA type shapes TCRB rearrangement.

The CDR3 runs 14 residues. Unmatched junction bases numbered 8, after V lost 3 bases and J lost 6 bases. Germline assignment: CDR1 GTSNPN and CDR2 SVGIG (reference sequence). Every isolated RNA sample was fully reverse transcribed, so sequencing captured expressed TCRB transcripts. Only in-frame clones appear in the TCRdb table, and some are missing; sequencing was by immunoSEQ multiplex PCR. The sample shows 400,000 to 500,000 clones, approximately 15% of them seen only once. In its sample, this clone was seen a few times. What it binds is unknown. Sequenced material: naive CD4+ T cells from blood. This receptor was taken from a man between 25 and 39 years old in good health. The chain links TRBV30 to TRBJ1-1; 9 positions match TRBD1. CDR3 bases: TGTGCCTGGAGACGGTCCAGGGACAGGGCTGAAGCTTTCTTT. This encodes CAWRRSRDRAEAFF.